This T cell receptor beta chain comes out of a study of blood T cell repertoires in COVID-19 (dated by TCRdb to the early 2020s). Background on the whole study: Collaborator samples came from the United States, Italy and Spain and covered acute and convalescent phases of COVID-19. The material from the prospective study consisted of cDNA or gDNA derived from T cells, B-cell-depleted T cells, or PBMCs. The dataset comprised deeply sampled blood TCRbeta repertoires from subjects exposed to, actively infected with, or recovered from COVID-19. The repertoires were released in a freely available public database intended as a resource for research on the immune response to SARS-CoV-2. Nearly every sample came with metadata listing a de-identified subject ID, COVID-19 status, age in years and sex. HLA class I and class II types, where available, came from metadata supplied by the sample provider rather than from assay-based typing. The samples were drawn from two sources: the first 160 participants of the ongoing ImmuneRACE study, and 1,000 to 1,500 subjects contributed by 6 global collaborators. What the research found in general, with its limitations: The quantity of clinical and demographic metadata differed by source and by participant and was supplied without curation.

One collaborating source in Seattle enrolled patients during active infection and followed them longitudinally through the course of disease. Whole blood was collected in K2EDTA tubes by collaborating institutions according to the institutions' own protocols. For TCRbeta analysis, collaborators shipped samples as frozen whole blood, isolated PBMCs, or DNA extracted from either of those sample types. Points on this clone: Its antigen specificity is not known. Per-nucleotide qualities are absent, and no much larger clonotype sits a single base away.

The immunoSEQ Assay, a bias-controlled multiplex PCR, was used to amplify TCRbeta CDR3 regions from genomic DNA. The source study handled its data this way. Nucleated cell counts per sample were estimated from amplification of reference gene primers within the assay. Sequence reads were collapsed and filtered to measure the absolute abundance of every unique TCRbeta CDR3 rearrangement. Productive Simpson clonality was computed per sample as the square root of Simpson's diversity index over productive rearrangements. This is the immuneACCESS table as TCRdb keeps it, with only in-frame sequences that have V and J called. A part of the clones is gone; compared with another copy, unresolved V genes explain less than half, and the rest is unexplained. That table furnishes V, J and clone size, whereas the DNA furnished D and trimming. Here the sample has 150,000 to 200,000 clones; roughly 80% occur a single time. About 8.3% of the sample comes from the top ten.

Reading the germline V gene gives CDR1 SGHTA and CDR2 FQGTGA. Inclusive of the bounding cysteine and phenylalanine, the CDR3 is 14 residues long. Only the CDR3 region is kept as DNA, spanning 42 bases read in frame from base 1. V is clipped by 5 bases and J by 10 bases, and the sequence between their germline boundaries is 15 bases long. The sequencing sample was made of peripheral blood. The clonotype originates from a woman aged 70-85 years with COVID-19, enrolled during active disease. In this chain, TRBV7-3 is recombined with TRBJ1-6; the best D guess is TRBD1, with 6 bases matching. The nucleotides read TGTGCCAGCAGCCTGGGACAACCGGGCTCACCCCTCCACTTT. Its protein product is CASSLGQPGSPLHF. With the portions outside the CDR3 filled from the reference TRBV7-3 and TRBJ1-6 genes, the complete variable region becomes GAGVSQTPSNKVTEKGKYVELRCDPISGHTALYWYRQSLGQGPEFLIYFQGTGAADDSGLPNDRFFAVRPEGSVSTLKIQRTERGDSAVYLCASSLGQPGSPLHFGNGTRLTVT.